This TCR beta chain originates from a study of T cells in Graves' hyperthyroidism and ophthalmopathy. The CDR3 length is 16 residues. Germline loops: CDR1 MGHRA, CDR2 YSYEKL. Trimming removed 1 base from V and 0 bases from J, with 10 bases in between. The study, taken as a whole, reports: Ophthalmopathy was told apart from stable hyperthyroidism by a 13 V-J model.

The investigators amplified TCR beta CDR3 regions from RNA transcripts. The HTBI primer set served for first-round RT-PCR of the TCR CDR3. TCRdb re-derived calls from the multiplex PCR reads in MiXCR, one entry per CDR3 protein. The table shows over 150,000 distinct CDR3 sequences, with 15% to 20% occurring only once. This clonotype was observed a handful of times. The antigen remains undetermined. The rearrangement uses TRBV4-1 and TRBJ2-1, with D perhaps TRBD1 (5 bases). The sample consisted of blood. The clonotype originates from a woman in her forties or fifties with Graves' hyperthyroidism. As DNA, the CDR3 is TGCGCCAGCAGCCAAGTAGGGGCTCTCTCCTACAATGAGCAGTTCTTC. It codes for CASSQVGALSYNEQFF.